One sample yielded the 27 T cell receptor beta chains listed below, sequenced in a study of T cell repertoires in cytomegalovirus infection. No antigens are known for them. TCRdb passed the reads through MiXCR, listing each CDR3 protein once. Of approximately 990,000 distinct CDR3 sequences listed, roughly 31% are singletons. Specimen: cultured CD8+ T cells from PBMCs, collected from culture after CMV antigen stimulation. All receptors derive from a human donor in good health (CMV status not recorded). Some clones in this sample may be carry-over from other donors' samples.

The rearrangement joins TRBV3-1 to TRBJ2-1, with TRBD2 identical over 9 bases. Unmatched junction bases numbered 2, after V lost 4 bases and J lost 4 bases. Germline V CDR1 and CDR2: LGHDT, YNNKEL (reference sequence). The CDR3 is 14 amino acids. In nucleotides, the CDR3 is TGTGCCAGCAGCCCTAGCGGGGAATACAATGAGCAGTTCTTC. As protein: CASSPSGEYNEQFF.

The chain recombines TRBV6-6 with TRBJ1-2, with TRBD1 matching over 10 bases. J lost 0 bases, V lost 4 bases, and 5 bases had no gene match. CDR3 size: 16 residues. Per the germline V gene, CDR1 is MNHNY and CDR2 is SVGAGI (reference sequence). The CDR3 DNA is TGTGCCAGCAGTTCGGACAGGGGGGTTACTAACTATGGCTACACCTTC. This translates into CASSSDRGVTNYGYTF.

The rearrangement uses TRBV6-5 and TRBJ1-2; D uncertain. Germline V gene sequence: CDR1 MNHEY, CDR2 SVGAGI. The CDR3 totals 14 residues. Trimming took off 0 bases at V and 6 bases at J, with 11 bases between the two ends. The CDR3 bases are TGTGCCAGCAGTTACTCGATGCGAGAAAATGGCTACACCTTC. It codes for CASSYSMRENGYTF.

This clonotype was found many times. This chain connects TRBV7-9 to TRBJ1-2; D call uncertain. From germline, CDR1 is SEHNR and CDR2 FQNEAQ (reference sequence). The CDR3 spans 14 residues. The germline V and J ends were trimmed by 6 bases and 2 bases, with 13 bases remaining between them. Here the CDR3 reads CASRRAGTNYGYTF. The CDR3 nucleotides are TGTGCCAGCAGGAGGGCGGGAACCAACTATGGCTACACCTTC.

This clonotype was picked up a small number of times. CDR3: CASREKGPRSYNEQFF. The CDR3 coding sequence is TGTGCCAGCAGGGAAAAGGGTCCCCGCTCCTACAATGAGCAGTTCTTC. The V and J genes are TRBV25-1 and TRBJ2-1, with unresolved D. This CDR3 region has 16 residues. The V and J ends lost 6 bases and 0 bases respectively, with 15 bases between them. Germline loops: CDR1 MGHDK, CDR2 SYGVNS.

This clonotype was picked up a small number of times. CDR3 DNA: TGCGCCAGCCGACTCGACAGGGGGTCGAACACTGAAGCTTTCTTT. This gives the protein CASRLDRGSNTEAFF. The chain links TRBV5-1 to TRBJ1-1; 9 bases line up with TRBD1. CDR3 size: 15 residues. The junction had 8 bases not matched to a gene; V was cut back by 7 bases and J by 1 base. Germline V gene data show CDR1 as SGHRS and CDR2 as YFSETQ.

The chain employs TRBV5-5 and TRBJ2-1; TRBD2 matches at 11 bases. With 5 bases clipped from V and 3 bases from J, the junction kept 13 bases outside the gene matches. The CDR3 is 18 amino acids. The germline gives CDR1 SGHKS, CDR2 YYEKEE (reference sequence). The CDR3 is CASSLGSSGGHFYNEQFF. In nucleotides, the CDR3 is TGTGCCAGCAGTCTCGGTTCTAGCGGGGGGCACTTCTACAATGAGCAGTTCTTC.

This clonotype has at least ten counts. This sequence joins TRBV7-9 and TRBJ2-3; weak D call: TRBD1 (5 bases). This CDR3 contains 13 residues. Germline-derived CDR1 and CDR2 are SEHNR and FQNEAQ (reference sequence). V gave up 6 bases and J gave up 1 base, with 8 bases separating them. CDR3: CASRKGGTDTQYF. The DNA of the CDR3 is TGTGCCAGCAGAAAAGGGGGCACAGATACGCAGTATTTT.

V gene TRBV12-3 or TRBV12-4 combines with J gene TRBJ2-1, with D perhaps matching TRBD2 (5 bases). This CDR3 region has 12 residues. Trimming left V 4 bases short and J 9 bases short, with 10 bases between. CDR3 coding DNA: TGTGCCAGCAGTTCAACAAGCGGTGAGCAGTTCTTC. Translation gives CASSSTSGEQFF.

This clonotype was picked up many times. The chain couples TRBV7-2 to TRBJ2-7, with TRBD2 identical over 10 bases. Trimming cost V 5 bases and J 3 bases; bases outside gene matches: 7. Germline CDR1 is SGHTA and CDR2 is FQGNSA. The CDR3 has 15 amino acids. The CDR3 coding sequence is TGTGCCAGCAGCACCCTTAGCGGGGGGAACTACGAGCAGTACTTC. Protein: CASSTLSGGNYEQYF.

In this sample, this clonotype turned up many times. V usage is TRBV7-8 and J usage is TRBJ2-7; D remains unclear. V was clipped by 0 bases and J by 2 bases, with 5 bases between them. Germline V gives CDR1 SGHVS, CDR2 FQNEAQ. The CDR3 runs 13 residues. The CDR3 DNA sequence: TGTGCCAGCAGCTTAGCCGCAACCTACGAGCAGTACGTC. This codes for CASSLAATYEQYV.

This clonotype was detected only a few times. This chain joins TRBV7-9 and TRBJ2-2, with TRBD1 as a possible D gene (7 bases). This CDR3 is 16 amino acids long. The V end was cut by 5 bases, the J end by 4 bases, with 17 bases between. Germline CDR1 reads SEHNR; CDR2 reads FQNEAQ (reference sequence). The CDR3 sequence is CASSPPTGRITGELFF. The CDR3 DNA reads TGTGCCAGCAGCCCCCCGACAGGGAGGATCACCGGGGAGCTGTTTTTT.

The rearrangement links TRBV6-2 or TRBV6-3 to TRBJ2-7; tentative D call: TRBD2 (5 bases). The germline V gene encodes CDR1 MNHEY and CDR2 SVGEGT. The CDR3 extends over 16 amino acids. V lost 4 bases, J lost 7 bases, and 23 bases lay in between. The CDR3 reads CASSSPRSVSSGEQYV. CDR3 coding DNA: TGTGCCAGCAGTTCCCCCAGGAGCGTCTCGTCGGGGGAGCAGTACGTC.

CDR3 DNA: TGTGCCAGCAGCTTAGCGCTTTCGGGGAGCAATCAGCCCCAGCATTTT. It is translated as CASSLALSGSNQPQHF. The chain carries TRBV7-9 and TRBJ1-5; the D is unclear. The V end lost 0 bases, the J end lost 1 base, and 10 bases lay between the germline ends. CDR1 SEHNR and CDR2 FQNEAQ come from the germline V gene (reference sequence). This CDR3 has 16 amino acids.

This clonotype was recorded a few times. V usage is TRBV6-2 or TRBV6-3 and J usage is TRBJ2-3; weak D call: TRBD2 (5 bases). This CDR3 contains 15 residues. Trimming cost V 2 bases and J 0 bases, with 9 bases left between them. Germline V gene sequence: CDR1 MNHEY, CDR2 SVGEGT. DNA of the CDR3: TGTGCCAGCAGTTACGCCGGGGTAAGCACAGATACGCAGTATTTT. The encoded protein is CASSYAGVSTDTQYF.

The chain joins TRBV19 to TRBJ1-2, with 10 bases matching TRBD1. Germline assignment: CDR1 LNHDA and CDR2 SQIVND (reference sequence). Losses at the gene ends were 4 bases for V and 3 bases for J; bases not matched to a gene: 8. CDR3 length equals 16 residues. The CDR3 DNA reads as TGTGCCAGTAGTACTGCAACCGGGACAGGGGACTATGGCTACACCTTC. It specifies CASSTATGTGDYGYTF.

A few counts support this clonotype. V gene TRBV12-5 combines with J gene TRBJ2-2; 8 nucleotides align to TRBD2. The CDR3 has 15 residues. The J segment lost 1 base and the V segment lost 8 bases, leaving 6 bases of the junction unmatched. From germline, CDR1 is LGHNT and CDR2 FRNRAP. The CDR3 DNA reads TGTGCTAGTTGTAGAGCGGGGGAGAACACCGGGGAGCTGTTTTTT. It yields the protein CASCRAGENTGELFF.

This clonotype was counted a single time. It may be a read error: a sequence one base away is much more abundant. The chain uses TRBV7-6 and TRBJ2-2; no firm D call. In germline, CDR1 is SGHVS, CDR2 FNYEAQ. The CDR3 is 12 residues long. Trimming left V 2 bases short and J 9 bases short, with 7 bases between. CDR3 loop: CASSLLSRELFF. CDR3 bases: TGTGCCAGCAGCTTATTAAGCAGGGAGCTGTTTTTT. The full variable domain, in which reference TRBV7-6 and TRBJ2-2 provide the parts outside the CDR3, is GAGVSQSPRYKVTKRGQDVALRCDPISGHVSLYWYRQALGQGPEFLTYFNYEAQQDKSGLPNDRFSAERPEGSISTLTIQRTEQRDSAMYRCASSLLSRELFFGEGSRLTVL.

The chain is built from TRBV20-1 and TRBJ2-3; no reliable D call. Germline CDR1 DFQATT, CDR2 SNEGSKA (reference sequence). Trimming took 6 bases from V and 5 from J, leaving 9 bases between them. CDR3 length: 11 residues. CDR3 in amino acids: CSALNLDTQYF. As DNA, the CDR3 is TGCAGTGCCCTTAACCTAGATACGCAGTATTTT.

The genes are TRBV5-1 and TRBJ1-2; TRBD1 matches at 8 bases. The CDR3 has 14 residues. J gave up 4 bases and V 6 bases, and 8 bases lay outside the gene matches. Germline lookup yields CDR1 SGHRS and CDR2 YFSETQ. CDR3: CASKTGAEAYGYTF. The CDR3 DNA reads TGCGCCAGCAAGACAGGGGCCGAGGCCTATGGCTACACCTTC.

This clonotype was counted a few times. This chain uses TRBV7-9 with TRBJ1-5; D remains unclear. Germline-derived CDR1 and CDR2 are SEHNR and FQNEAQ (reference sequence). V was trimmed by 4 bases and J by 4 bases, leaving 11 bases between them. The CDR3 loop spans 14 amino acids. CDR3 sequence: CASSSDIYNQPQHF. As DNA, the CDR3 is TGTGCCAGCAGCTCCGACATCTATAATCAGCCCCAGCATTTT.

This clonotype was counted between two and nine times. The chain joins TRBV4-1 to TRBJ1-1; D is uncertain. Germline V gene lookup returns CDR1 MGHRA and CDR2 YSYEKL. The V gene lost 0 bases and the J gene lost 5 bases, with 13 bases spanning the gap. This CDR3 contains 15 residues. CDR3 DNA sequence: TGCGCCAGCAGCCAAGATATGGACGAGGTGACTGAAGCTTTCTTT. Residues: CASSQDMDEVTEAFF.

V gene TRBV6-2 or TRBV6-3 combines with J gene TRBJ2-1; 16 nucleotides agree with TRBD2. The CDR3 spans 14 residues. The V and J ends lost 5 bases and 9 bases, in that order; junction bases with no gene match: 1. The germline V gene has CDR1 MNHEY and CDR2 SVGEGT. The CDR3 nucleotides read TGTGCCAGCAGTGGGACTAGCGGGGGGGTTGAGCAGTTCTTC. This gives the protein CASSGTSGGVEQFF.

This clonotype was observed a few times. J is TRBJ2-7 and V is TRBV6-2 or TRBV6-3; 7 nucleotides match TRBD1. Looked up from germline, CDR1 is MNHEY and CDR2 is SVGEGT. CDR3 length equals 13 residues. V shed 10 bases and J 4 bases; nucleotides not matched to a gene: 10. The CDR3, as DNA: TGTGCCACCCAGGACAGGAACACTTACGAGCAGTACGTC. It codes for CATQDRNTYEQYV.

This chain links TRBV27 with TRBJ1-5, with D perhaps TRBD1 (6 bases). Per germline, CDR1 MNHEY and CDR2 SMNVEV (reference sequence). Trimming pared 3 bases from V and 5 bases from J, leaving 11 bases between. This CDR3 region has 14 residues. The CDR3: CASSFTGPHQPQHF. As DNA, the CDR3 is TGTGCCAGCAGTTTTACAGGGCCTCATCAGCCCCAGCATTTT.

The chain is built from TRBV29-1 and TRBJ2-7; D is perhaps TRBD2 (5 bases). This CDR3 has 14 amino acids. V lost 7 bases and J 1 base, leaving 17 bases between the germline ends. Germline values: CDR1 SQVTM, CDR2 ANQGSEA. The CDR3 DNA reads TGCAGCGGCGCTCCCTCCGAGGGTTCCTACGAGCAGTACTTC. Translation: CSGAPSEGSYEQYF.

This clonotype was observed a handful of times. This chain links TRBV6-2 or TRBV6-3 with TRBJ2-7; 7 bases map to TRBD2. Germline V gene lookup returns CDR1 MNHEY and CDR2 SVGEGT. This CDR3 is 16 amino acids long. The V and J ends lost 2 bases and 2 bases, in that order; junction bases with no gene match: 9. CDR3 nucleotides: TGTGCCAGCAGTTACGTCCCAGCGGGGTCCGCCTACGAGCAGTACGTC. Translating it yields CASSYVPAGSAYEQYV.